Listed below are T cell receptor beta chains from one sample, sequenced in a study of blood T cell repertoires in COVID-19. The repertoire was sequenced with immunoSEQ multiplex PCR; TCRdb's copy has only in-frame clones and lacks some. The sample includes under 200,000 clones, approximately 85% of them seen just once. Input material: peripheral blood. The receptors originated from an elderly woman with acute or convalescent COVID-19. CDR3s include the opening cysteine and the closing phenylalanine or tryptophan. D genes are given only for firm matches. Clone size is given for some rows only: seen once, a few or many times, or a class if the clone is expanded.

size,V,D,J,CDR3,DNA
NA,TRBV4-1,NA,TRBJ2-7,CASSQAAGRGGLGYEQYF,TGCGCCAGCAGCCAAGCGGCAGGTCGGGGAGGCCTTGGGTACGAGCAGTACTTC
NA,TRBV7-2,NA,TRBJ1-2,CASSLRTGAHGYTF,TGTGCCAGCAGCTTACGTACTGGGGCTCATGGCTACACCTTC
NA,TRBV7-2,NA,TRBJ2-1,CASSSRRDPNEQFF,TGTGCCAGCAGTTCCAGGCGGGACCCTAATGAGCAGTTCTTC
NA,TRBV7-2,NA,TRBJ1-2,CASSLEKGIYGYTF,TGTGCCAGCAGCTTAGAAAAGGGGATCTATGGCTACACCTTC
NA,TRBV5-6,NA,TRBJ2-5,CASSLNTGETQYF,TGTGCCAGCAGCTTGAACACCGGGGAGACCCAGTACTTC
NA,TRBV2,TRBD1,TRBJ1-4,CASSRDRVVKSEKLFF,TGTGCCAGCAGTCGGGACAGGGTGGTAAAGAGTGAAAAACTGTTTTTT
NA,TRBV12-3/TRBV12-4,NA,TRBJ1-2,CASSPRGGFGYTF,TGTGCCAGCAGCCCCCGGGGGGGGTTCGGCTACACCTTC
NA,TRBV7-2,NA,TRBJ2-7,CASSLSGFSFYEQYF,TGTGCCAGCAGCTTATCCGGGTTTAGCTTTTACGAGCAGTACTTC
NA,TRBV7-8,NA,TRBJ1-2,CASSVRAASLGYTF,TGTGCCAGCAGTGTGCGGGCAGCCTCCCTTGGCTACACCTTC
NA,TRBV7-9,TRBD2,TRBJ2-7,CASTQRDSGSSYEQYF,TGTGCCAGCACCCAGAGAGATAGCGGGAGCTCCTACGAGCAGTACTTC
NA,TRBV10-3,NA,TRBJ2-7,CAISVNLGHYEQYF,TGTGCCATCAGTGTTAATTTGGGACACTACGAGCAGTACTTC
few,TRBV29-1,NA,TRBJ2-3,CSVEGRLRTDTQYF,TGCAGCGTTGAAGGGCGACTCCGCACAGATACGCAGTATTTT
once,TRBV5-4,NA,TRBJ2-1,CASSEGQTYNEQFF,TGTGCCAGCAGCGAAGGACAGACTTACAATGAGCAGTTCTTC
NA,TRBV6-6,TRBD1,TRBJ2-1,CASSLTGGSYNEQFF,TGTGCCAGCAGTTTGACAGGGGGATCCTACAATGAGCAGTTCTTC
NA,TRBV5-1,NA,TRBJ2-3,CASSFRRLTSTDTQYF,TGCGCCAGCAGCTTTAGGCGGTTGACGAGCACAGATACGCAGTATTTT
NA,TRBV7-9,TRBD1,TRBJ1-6,CASRGQGAGDSPLHF,TGTGCCAGCAGGGGACAGGGGGCCGGCGATTCACCCCTCCACTTT
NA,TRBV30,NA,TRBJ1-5,CAWSLSTAGNQPQHF,TGTGCCTGGAGTCTTTCGACAGCCGGCAATCAGCCCCAGCATTTT
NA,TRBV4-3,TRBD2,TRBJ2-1,CASSRTGTSGYNEQFF,TGCGCCAGCAGCCGGACCGGGACTAGCGGTTACAATGAGCAGTTCTTC
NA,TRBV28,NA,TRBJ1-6,CASNTNRAEDNSPLHF,TGTGCCAGCAATACTAACAGGGCTGAAGATAATTCACCCCTCCACTTT
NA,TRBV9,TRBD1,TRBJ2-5,CASSASGGVSETQYF,TGTGCCAGCAGCGCCTCAGGGGGCGTAAGTGAGACCCAGTACTTC
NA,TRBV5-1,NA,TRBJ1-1,CASSLERVSAEAFF,TGCGCCAGCAGCTTGGAGCGGGTATCGGCTGAAGCTTTCTTT
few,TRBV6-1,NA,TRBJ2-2,CASSEVGVITGELFF,TGTGCCAGCAGTGAAGTGGGAGTAATAACCGGGGAGCTGTTTTTT